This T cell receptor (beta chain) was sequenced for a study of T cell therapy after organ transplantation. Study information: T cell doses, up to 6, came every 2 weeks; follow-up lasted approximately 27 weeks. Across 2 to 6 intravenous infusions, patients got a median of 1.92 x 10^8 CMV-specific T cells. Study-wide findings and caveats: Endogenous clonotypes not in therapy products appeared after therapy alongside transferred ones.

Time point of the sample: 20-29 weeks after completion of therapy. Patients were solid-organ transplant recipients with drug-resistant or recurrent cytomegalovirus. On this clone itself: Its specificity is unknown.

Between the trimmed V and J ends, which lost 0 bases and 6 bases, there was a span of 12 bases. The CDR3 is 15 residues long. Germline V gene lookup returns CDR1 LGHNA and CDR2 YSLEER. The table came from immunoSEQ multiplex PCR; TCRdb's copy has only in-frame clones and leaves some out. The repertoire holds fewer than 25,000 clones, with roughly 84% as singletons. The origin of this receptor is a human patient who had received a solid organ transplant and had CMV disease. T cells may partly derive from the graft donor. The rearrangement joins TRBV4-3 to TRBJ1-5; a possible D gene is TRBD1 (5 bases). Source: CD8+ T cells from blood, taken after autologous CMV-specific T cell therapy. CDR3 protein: CASSQDAGGSQPQHF. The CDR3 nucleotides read TGCGCCAGCAGCCAAGATGCCGGGGGGAGTCAGCCCCAGCATTTT.